This TCR beta chain derives from a study of blood T cells in healthy people across ages. The CDR3 loop spans 16 amino acids. The germline gives CDR1 SGHTA, CDR2 FQGNSA. Per sample, at least 5 micrograms of total RNA were extracted. A J-beta primer mix and a sample-barcoded 5' primer were used in a second PCR of about 7 to 12 cycles. Each cDNA molecule, via a template-switch adaptor with 12 random nucleotides, was tagged. TCRdb reprocessed the 5' RACE reads with MiXCR, giving one entry per CDR3 protein. The data show over 500,000 distinct CDR3 sequences, about 27% seen once. These same data were also listed under a study on T cells of mothers and their children. That study reports: Unrelated mother-child pairs always had slightly, but never significantly, lower normalized overlap than related pairs.

The source material was blood. The J gene is TRBJ2-5, the V gene TRBV7-2, with D unclear. The J call is in doubt because the DNA end fits TRBJ2-7 better. The TCR originated in a boy under 10 years old in good health. Here the CDR3 reads CASSLDNHSRSYEQYF. The DNA of the CDR3 is TGTGCCAGCAGCTTAGATAATCACAGCCGATCCTACGAGCAGTACTTC.